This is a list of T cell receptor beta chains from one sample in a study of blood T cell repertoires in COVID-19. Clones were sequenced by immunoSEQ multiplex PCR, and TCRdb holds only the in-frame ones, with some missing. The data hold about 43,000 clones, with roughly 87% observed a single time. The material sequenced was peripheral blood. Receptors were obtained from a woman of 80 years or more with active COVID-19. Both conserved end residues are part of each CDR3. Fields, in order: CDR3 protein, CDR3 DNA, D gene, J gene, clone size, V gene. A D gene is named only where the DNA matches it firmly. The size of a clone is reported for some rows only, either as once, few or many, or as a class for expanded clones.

cdr3_aa: CASKSGRGVMHQPQHF; cdr3_nt: TGTGCCAGTAAGAGTGGGAGGGGCGTGATGCATCAGCCCCAGCATTTT; d_call: .; j_call: TRBJ1-5; clone_size: .; v_call: TRBV19
cdr3_aa: CASSYSDGHNQPQHF; cdr3_nt: TGTGCCAGCAGTTACTCCGACGGACACAATCAGCCCCAGCATTTT; d_call: .; j_call: TRBJ1-5; clone_size: .; v_call: TRBV6-2/TRBV6-3
cdr3_aa: CASSQNSGEQFF; cdr3_nt: TGCGCCAGCAGCCAAAACAGTGGTGAGCAGTTCTTC; d_call: .; j_call: TRBJ2-1; clone_size: .; v_call: TRBV4-3
cdr3_aa: CASSFLRGVLQETQYF; cdr3_nt: TGTGCCAGCAGCTTCCTCCGCGGGGTCCTCCAAGAGACCCAGTACTTC; d_call: .; j_call: TRBJ2-5; clone_size: .; v_call: TRBV5-6
cdr3_aa: CASSSGTGLNTIYF; cdr3_nt: TGTGCCAGCTCATCCGGGACAGGGCTAAACACCATATATTTT; d_call: TRBD1; j_call: TRBJ1-3; clone_size: .; v_call: TRBV18
cdr3_aa: CASSPHNPRGDEQFF; cdr3_nt: TGCGCCAGCAGCCCGCACAATCCAAGGGGTGATGAGCAGTTCTTC; d_call: .; j_call: TRBJ2-1; clone_size: .; v_call: TRBV4-3
cdr3_aa: CASSYLRTSGGTDTQYF; cdr3_nt: TGTGCCAGCAGTTACCTCAGGACTAGCGGGGGGACAGATACGCAGTATTTT; d_call: TRBD2; j_call: TRBJ2-3; clone_size: .; v_call: TRBV6-2/TRBV6-3
cdr3_aa: CALLPYEQYF; cdr3_nt: TGTGCCTTACTGCCCTACGAGCAGTACTTC; d_call: .; j_call: TRBJ2-7; clone_size: .; v_call: TRBV27
cdr3_aa: CASSEISGGQPQHF; cdr3_nt: TGTGCCAGCAGTGAGATTTCGGGAGGTCAGCCCCAGCATTTT; d_call: .; j_call: TRBJ1-5; clone_size: .; v_call: TRBV2
cdr3_aa: CASSYSSPRNEQFF; cdr3_nt: TGTGCCAGCAGTTACTCGAGTCCCCGGAATGAGCAGTTCTTC; d_call: .; j_call: TRBJ2-1; clone_size: .; v_call: TRBV6-2/TRBV6-3
cdr3_aa: CSVRGAYEQYF; cdr3_nt: TGCAGCGTTCGGGGGGCCTACGAGCAGTACTTC; d_call: TRBD2; j_call: TRBJ2-7; clone_size: .; v_call: TRBV29-1
cdr3_aa: CASSYSRDDSSVEAFF; cdr3_nt: TGTGCCAGCAGTTACAGTAGGGATGACAGTTCGGTTGAAGCTTTCTTT; d_call: .; j_call: TRBJ1-1; clone_size: .; v_call: TRBV6-2/TRBV6-3
cdr3_aa: CASSRDRANTEAFF; cdr3_nt: TGTGCCAGCAGCCGGGACAGGGCCAACACTGAAGCTTTCTTT; d_call: TRBD1; j_call: TRBJ1-1; clone_size: .; v_call: TRBV5-6
cdr3_aa: CASSLVPDTEAFF; cdr3_nt: TGTGCCAGCAGCTTAGTCCCAGACACTGAAGCTTTCTTT; d_call: .; j_call: TRBJ1-1; clone_size: .; v_call: TRBV7-9
cdr3_aa: CASSRMGQVSVNTQYF; cdr3_nt: TGCGCCAGCAGCCGGATGGGACAGGTTTCTGTCAATACGCAGTATTTT; d_call: TRBD1; j_call: TRBJ2-3; clone_size: .; v_call: TRBV4-3
cdr3_aa: CASSSSRINIQYF; cdr3_nt: .; d_call: .; j_call: TRBJ2-4; clone_size: .; v_call: TRBV12-3/TRBV12-4
cdr3_aa: CSGGQGSYEQYF; cdr3_nt: TGCAGCGGCGGACAGGGGTCCTACGAGCAGTACTTC; d_call: TRBD1; j_call: TRBJ2-7; clone_size: .; v_call: TRBV29-1
cdr3_aa: CASSQALGGDPYYGYTF; cdr3_nt: TGCGCCAGCAGCCAAGCGCTCGGGGGTGACCCATACTATGGCTACACCTTC; d_call: .; j_call: TRBJ1-2; clone_size: .; v_call: TRBV4-3
cdr3_aa: CAWSRDDRNTGELFF; cdr3_nt: TGTGCCTGGAGTCGCGATGACAGGAACACCGGGGAGCTGTTTTTT; d_call: .; j_call: TRBJ2-2; clone_size: .; v_call: TRBV30
cdr3_aa: CASSVDSGGPNYTGELFF; cdr3_nt: TGTGCCAGCAGCGTTGATAGCGGGGGCCCGAACTACACCGGGGAGCTGTTTTTT; d_call: TRBD2; j_call: TRBJ2-2; clone_size: .; v_call: TRBV9
cdr3_aa: CASSLTGDSGQPQHF; cdr3_nt: TGTGCCAGCAGCTTAACGGGGGATTCGGGTCAGCCCCAGCATTTT; d_call: .; j_call: TRBJ1-5; clone_size: once; v_call: TRBV7-9
cdr3_aa: CASSSSRGVSEAFF; cdr3_nt: TGTGCCAGCAGCTCGTCACGGGGAGTGTCTGAAGCTTTCTTT; d_call: .; j_call: TRBJ1-1; clone_size: .; v_call: TRBV5-5
cdr3_aa: CASTRGALSPF; cdr3_nt: TGTGCCAGCACCCGGGGGGCGCTCTCTCCCTTC; d_call: .; j_call: TRBJ2-7; clone_size: .; v_call: TRBV7-4
cdr3_aa: CASTKDGGATNYGYTF; cdr3_nt: TGTGCCAGCACCAAAGACGGAGGAGCGACTAACTATGGCTACACCTTC; d_call: .; j_call: TRBJ1-2; clone_size: .; v_call: TRBV9
cdr3_aa: CATSPLSGTDTQYF; cdr3_nt: TGTGCCACCAGCCCCCTGTCGGGGACAGATACGCAGTATTTT; d_call: .; j_call: TRBJ2-3; clone_size: .; v_call: TRBV24-1
cdr3_aa: CASSPGGADSPLHF; cdr3_nt: TGTGCCAGCAGCCCAGGGGGCGCGGATTCACCCCTCCACTTT; d_call: TRBD1; j_call: TRBJ1-6; clone_size: .; v_call: TRBV28
cdr3_aa: CASSQDLFISSGRNEKLFF; cdr3_nt: TGTGCCAGCAGCCAAGATCTCTTCATATCCTCAGGGAGGAATGAAAAACTGTTTTTT; d_call: .; j_call: TRBJ1-4; clone_size: .; v_call: TRBV3-1/TRBV3-2
cdr3_aa: CASSHHLASGGGDTQYF; cdr3_nt: TGTGCCAGCAGCCACCACCTTGCTAGCGGGGGGGGAGATACCCAGTACTTC; d_call: TRBD2; j_call: TRBJ2-5; clone_size: .; v_call: TRBV3-1/TRBV3-2
cdr3_aa: CASSQGGDKDTQYF; cdr3_nt: TGTGCCAGCAGCCAAGGGGGAGATAAAGATACGCAGTATTTT; d_call: .; j_call: TRBJ2-3; clone_size: .; v_call: TRBV4-2
cdr3_aa: CASRRDGDNSPLHF; cdr3_nt: TGCGCCAGCAGGCGGGACGGGGATAATTCACCCCTCCACTTT; d_call: .; j_call: TRBJ1-6; clone_size: .; v_call: TRBV5-1
cdr3_aa: CASSFGTAPSSGANVLTF; cdr3_nt: TGCGCCAGCAGCTTCGGGACAGCACCGAGCTCTGGGGCCAACGTCCTGACTTTC; d_call: TRBD1; j_call: TRBJ2-6; clone_size: .; v_call: TRBV5-1
cdr3_aa: CASTPPGQGPNTEAFF; cdr3_nt: TGTGCCAGCACCCCACCGGGACAGGGACCGAACACTGAAGCTTTCTTT; d_call: TRBD1; j_call: TRBJ1-1; clone_size: .; v_call: TRBV6-2/TRBV6-3
cdr3_aa: CASSQDRWGVYGYTF; cdr3_nt: TGTGCCAGCAGCCAAGATCGGTGGGGGGTCTATGGCTACACCTTC; d_call: .; j_call: TRBJ1-2; clone_size: .; v_call: TRBV14
cdr3_aa: CASSQDPGQGIEKLFF; cdr3_nt: TGCGCCAGCAGCCAAGATCCGGGACAGGGGATTGAAAAACTGTTTTTT; d_call: TRBD1; j_call: TRBJ1-4; clone_size: .; v_call: TRBV4-3
cdr3_aa: CASSITRTKETQYF; cdr3_nt: TGTGCCAGCAGCATAACTAGAACCAAAGAGACCCAGTACTTC; d_call: .; j_call: TRBJ2-5; clone_size: .; v_call: TRBV6-5
cdr3_aa: CASSSGGVNSGNTIYF; cdr3_nt: TGTGCCAGCTCCTCCGGCGGGGTAAACTCTGGAAACACCATATATTTT; d_call: .; j_call: TRBJ1-3; clone_size: .; v_call: TRBV18
cdr3_aa: CASSQADEQFF; cdr3_nt: TGTGCCAGCAGCCAAGCCGATGAGCAGTTCTTC; d_call: .; j_call: TRBJ2-1; clone_size: .; v_call: TRBV3-1/TRBV3-2
cdr3_aa: CASSSGQAGVSGNTIYF; cdr3_nt: TGTGCCAGCAGCTCCGGACAGGCAGGGGTCTCTGGAAACACCATATATTTT; d_call: TRBD1; j_call: TRBJ1-3; clone_size: .; v_call: TRBV7-3
cdr3_aa: CASSGMTGAVGEGYTF; cdr3_nt: TGTGCCAGCAGCGGCATGACAGGGGCGGTCGGGGAAGGCTACACCTTC; d_call: TRBD1; j_call: TRBJ1-2; clone_size: once; v_call: TRBV7-2
cdr3_aa: CASSIGQGRQPQHF; cdr3_nt: TGTGCCAGCAGTATCGGACAGGGCCGTCAGCCCCAGCATTTT; d_call: TRBD1; j_call: TRBJ1-5; clone_size: once; v_call: TRBV6-2/TRBV6-3
cdr3_aa: CASRGQTYGYTF; cdr3_nt: TGTGCCAGCAGGGGACAAACCTATGGCTACACCTTC; d_call: .; j_call: TRBJ1-2; clone_size: .; v_call: TRBV28
cdr3_aa: CASSPGGRGETQYF; cdr3_nt: TGTGCCAGCAGCCCCGGGGGGCGCGGGGAGACCCAGTACTTC; d_call: .; j_call: TRBJ2-5; clone_size: .; v_call: TRBV11-2
cdr3_aa: CASSPRGQENIQYF; cdr3_nt: TGTGCCAGCTCACCAAGGGGACAGGAAAACATTCAGTACTTC; d_call: TRBD1; j_call: TRBJ2-4; clone_size: .; v_call: TRBV18
cdr3_aa: CASSSARGSATEAFF; cdr3_nt: TGTGCCAGCAGCTCTGCTAGAGGGTCCGCGACTGAAGCTTTCTTT; d_call: .; j_call: TRBJ1-1; clone_size: .; v_call: TRBV5-4
cdr3_aa: CASTIGEGGIINEQFF; cdr3_nt: TGTGCCAGCACTATTGGGGAGGGGGGGATTATAAATGAGCAGTTCTTC; d_call: .; j_call: TRBJ2-1; clone_size: .; v_call: TRBV9
cdr3_aa: CAISEEASTDTQYF; cdr3_nt: TGTGCCATCAGTGAAGAGGCTAGCACAGATACGCAGTATTTT; d_call: .; j_call: TRBJ2-3; clone_size: .; v_call: TRBV10-3
cdr3_aa: CAWNAEGAKPLHF; cdr3_nt: TGTGCCTGGAATGCCGAGGGGGCGAAACCCCTCCACTTT; d_call: TRBD1; j_call: TRBJ1-6; clone_size: .; v_call: TRBV30
cdr3_aa: CAWTKGGAQEQYF; cdr3_nt: TGTGCCTGGACCAAGGGGGGGGCACAAGAGCAGTACTTC; d_call: .; j_call: TRBJ2-7; clone_size: .; v_call: TRBV30
cdr3_aa: CASSPGTSSYEQYF; cdr3_nt: TGTGCCAGCTCACCAGGGACTAGCTCCTACGAGCAGTACTTC; d_call: TRBD2; j_call: TRBJ2-7; clone_size: .; v_call: TRBV18
cdr3_aa: CAWSLGLDYEQYF; cdr3_nt: TGTGCCTGGAGTCTGGGGCTAGACTACGAGCAGTACTTC; d_call: .; j_call: TRBJ2-7; clone_size: .; v_call: TRBV30
cdr3_aa: CAWSVLDRRVAEAFF; cdr3_nt: TGTGCCTGGAGTGTACTCGACAGGCGGGTCGCTGAAGCTTTCTTT; d_call: .; j_call: TRBJ1-1; clone_size: .; v_call: TRBV30
cdr3_aa: CASSPVHPGQGYEQYF; cdr3_nt: TGTGCCAGCAGCCCTGTGCATCCGGGACAGGGGTACGAGCAGTACTTC; d_call: TRBD1; j_call: TRBJ2-7; clone_size: .; v_call: TRBV28
cdr3_aa: CASSHRGGARLAGAAGINEQFF; cdr3_nt: TGTGCCAGCAGTCACCGGGGAGGGGCCCGACTAGCGGGGGCGGCCGGGATCAATGAGCAGTTCTTC; d_call: TRBD2; j_call: TRBJ2-1; clone_size: .; v_call: TRBV27
cdr3_aa: CASSLGEDWSGNTIYF; cdr3_nt: TGTGCCAGCAGCTTAGGAGAGGATTGGTCTGGAAACACCATATATTTT; d_call: .; j_call: TRBJ1-3; clone_size: .; v_call: TRBV7-2